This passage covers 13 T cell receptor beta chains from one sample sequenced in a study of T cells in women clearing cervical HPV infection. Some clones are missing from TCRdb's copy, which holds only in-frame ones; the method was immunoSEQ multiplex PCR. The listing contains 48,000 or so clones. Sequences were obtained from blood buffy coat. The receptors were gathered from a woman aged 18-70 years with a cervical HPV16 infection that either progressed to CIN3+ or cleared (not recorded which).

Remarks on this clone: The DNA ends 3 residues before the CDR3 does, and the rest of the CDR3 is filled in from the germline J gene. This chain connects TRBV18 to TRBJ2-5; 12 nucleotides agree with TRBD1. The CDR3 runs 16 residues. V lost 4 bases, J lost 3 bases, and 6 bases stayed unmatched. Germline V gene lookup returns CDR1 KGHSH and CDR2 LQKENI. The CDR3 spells CASSRTGTGGKETQYF. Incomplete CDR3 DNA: TGTGCCAGCTCACGCACCGGGACAGGGGGCAAAGAGACC.

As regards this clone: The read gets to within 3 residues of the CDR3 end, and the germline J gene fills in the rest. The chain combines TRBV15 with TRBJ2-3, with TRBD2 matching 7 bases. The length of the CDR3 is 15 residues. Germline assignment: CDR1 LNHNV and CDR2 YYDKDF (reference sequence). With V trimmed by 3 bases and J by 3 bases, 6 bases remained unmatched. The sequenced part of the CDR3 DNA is TGTGCCACCAGCAGTGGCGGGAGAGGGACAGATACG. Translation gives CATSSGGRGTDT. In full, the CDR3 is CATSSGGRGTDTQYF. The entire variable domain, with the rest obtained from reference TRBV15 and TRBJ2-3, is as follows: DAMVIQNPRYQVTQFGKPVTLSCSQTLNHNVMYWYQQKSSQAPKLLFHYYDKDFNNEADTPDNFQSRRPNTSFCFLDIRSPGLGDTAMYLCATSSGGRGTDTQYFGPGTRLTVL.

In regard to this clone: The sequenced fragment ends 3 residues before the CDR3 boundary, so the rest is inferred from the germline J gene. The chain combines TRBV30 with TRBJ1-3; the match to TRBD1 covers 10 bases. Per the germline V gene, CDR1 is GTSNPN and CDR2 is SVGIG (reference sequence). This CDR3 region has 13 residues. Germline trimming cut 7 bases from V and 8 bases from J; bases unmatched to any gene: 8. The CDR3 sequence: CASYSGTGDTIYF. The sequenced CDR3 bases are TGTGCCTCTTATTCCGGGACAGGGGACACC. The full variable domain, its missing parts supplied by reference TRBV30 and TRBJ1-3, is SQTIHQWPATLVQPVGSPLSLECTVEGTSNPNLYWYRQAAGRGLQLLFYSVGIGQISSEVPQNLSASRPQDRQFILSSKKLLLSDSGFYLCASYSGTGDTIYFGEGSWLTVV.

CDR3 bases read: TGTGCCAGCAGGGGGCAGGCCTACGAG. As protein: CASRGQAYE. The entire CDR3 sequence reads CASRGQAYEQYF. This sequence joins TRBV2 and TRBJ2-7; TRBD1 is a possible D gene (5 bases). The read terminates 3 residues before the CDR3 end, so the remaining end is supplied by the germline J gene. CDR1 and CDR2 (germline): SNHLY, FYNNEI. Trimming stripped 6 bases from V and 2 bases from J, with 8 bases between. The CDR3 contains 12 residues.

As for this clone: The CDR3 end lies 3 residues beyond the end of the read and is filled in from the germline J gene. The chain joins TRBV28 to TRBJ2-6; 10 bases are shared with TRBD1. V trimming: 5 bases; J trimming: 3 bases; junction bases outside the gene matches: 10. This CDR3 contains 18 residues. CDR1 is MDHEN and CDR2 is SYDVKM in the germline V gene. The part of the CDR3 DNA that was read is TGTGCCAGCAGTCCGTCGGGACAGGGGATTAGTGGGGCCAACGTC. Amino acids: CASSPSGQGISGANV. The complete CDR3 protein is CASSPSGQGISGANVLTF.

Partial CDR3 DNA: TGTGCCAGCAGCGTAGGTGCGGGTAGCAATCAGCCC. Encoded protein: CASSVGAGSNQP. The complete CDR3 protein is CASSVGAGSNQPQHF. This rearrangement joins TRBV7-9 to TRBJ1-5; no clear D gene. The read terminates 3 residues before the CDR3 end, so the remaining end is supplied by the germline J gene. The CDR3 extends over 15 amino acids. Germline V gene sequence: CDR1 SEHNR, CDR2 FQNEAQ (reference sequence). The ends were cut back, 5 bases at V and 0 bases at J, with 11 bases in the middle.

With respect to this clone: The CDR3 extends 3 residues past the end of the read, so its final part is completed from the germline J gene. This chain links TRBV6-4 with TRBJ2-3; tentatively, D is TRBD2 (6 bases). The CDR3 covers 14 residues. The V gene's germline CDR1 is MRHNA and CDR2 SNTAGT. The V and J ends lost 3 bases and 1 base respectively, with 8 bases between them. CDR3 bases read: TGTGCCAGCAGTGAGACGGGGGGCACAGATACG. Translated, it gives CASSETGGTDT. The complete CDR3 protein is CASSETGGTDTQYF.

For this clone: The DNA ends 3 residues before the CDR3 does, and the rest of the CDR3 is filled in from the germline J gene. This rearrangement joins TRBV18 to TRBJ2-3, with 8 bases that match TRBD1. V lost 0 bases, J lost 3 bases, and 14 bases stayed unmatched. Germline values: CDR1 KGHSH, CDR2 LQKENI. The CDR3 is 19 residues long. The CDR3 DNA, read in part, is TGTGCCAGCTCACCACCACGGACAGGGCGCGTCCATAGTACAGATACG. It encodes CASSPPRTGRVHSTDT. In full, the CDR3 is CASSPPRTGRVHSTDTQYF.

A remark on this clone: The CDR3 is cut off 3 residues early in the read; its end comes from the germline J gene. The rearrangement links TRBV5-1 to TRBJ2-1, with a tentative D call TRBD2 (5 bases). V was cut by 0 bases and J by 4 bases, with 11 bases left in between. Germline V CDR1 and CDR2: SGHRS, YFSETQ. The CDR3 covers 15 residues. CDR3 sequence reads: CASSLARAVYNEQFF. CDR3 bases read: TGCGCCAGCAGCTTGGCCAGAGCGGTTTACAATGAG. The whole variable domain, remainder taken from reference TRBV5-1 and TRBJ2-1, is KAGVTQTPRYLIKTRGQQVTLSCSPISGHRSVSWYQQTPGQGLQFLFEYFSETQRNKGNFPGRFSGRQFSNSRSEMNVSTLELGDSALYLCASSLARAVYNEQFFGPGTRLTVL.

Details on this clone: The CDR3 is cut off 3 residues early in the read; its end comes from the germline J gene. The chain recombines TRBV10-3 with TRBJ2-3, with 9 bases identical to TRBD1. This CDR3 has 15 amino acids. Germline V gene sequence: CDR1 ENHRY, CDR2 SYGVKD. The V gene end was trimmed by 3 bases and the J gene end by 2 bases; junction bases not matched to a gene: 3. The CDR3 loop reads CAISERTGVTDTQYF. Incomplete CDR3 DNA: TGTGCCATCAGTGAACGGACAGGGGTCACAGATACG.

The sequenced CDR3 bases are TGTGCCTGGAGTGTAGGAGGAGTAGCGGGGTGGGGGGCCAACGTC. Amino acids: CAWSVGGVAGWGANV. The CDR3, in full, reads CAWSVGGVAGWGANVLTF. This chain links TRBV30 with TRBJ2-6; the match to TRBD2 covers 8 bases. Read data end 3 residues before the CDR3 end; the end is taken from the germline J gene. V gave up 0 bases and J gave up 4 bases; unmatched junction bases: 11. The CDR3 loop spans 18 amino acids. Germline loops: CDR1 GTSNPN, CDR2 SVGIG (reference sequence).

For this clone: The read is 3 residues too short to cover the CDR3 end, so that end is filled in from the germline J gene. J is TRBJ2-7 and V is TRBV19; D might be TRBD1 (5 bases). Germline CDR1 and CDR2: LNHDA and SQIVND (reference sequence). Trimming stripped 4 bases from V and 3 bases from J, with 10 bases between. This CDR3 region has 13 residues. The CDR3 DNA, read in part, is TGTGCCAGTAGTACCACAGGTCACTACGAG. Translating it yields CASSTTGHYE. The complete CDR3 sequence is CASSTTGHYEQYF.

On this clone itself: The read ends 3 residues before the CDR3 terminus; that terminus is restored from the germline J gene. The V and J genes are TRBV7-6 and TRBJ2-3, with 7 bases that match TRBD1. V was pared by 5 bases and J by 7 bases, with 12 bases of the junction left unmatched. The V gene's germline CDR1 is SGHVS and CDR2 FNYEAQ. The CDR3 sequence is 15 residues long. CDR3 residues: CASSLGTGELNTQYF. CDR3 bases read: TGTGCCAGCAGCCTCGGAACAGGGGAGTTGAATACG.